Listed below are T cell receptor beta chains from one sample, sequenced in a study of Ad26.COV2.S vaccination and SARS-CoV-2 variants. Measured with immunoSEQ multiplex PCR; TCRdb has only the in-frame clones, and not every one. The data contain 300,000 to 400,000 clones, 80% to 90% of them seen just once; the ten biggest clones take up 3.4%. The sample consisted of peripheral blood, taken in a trial of Ad26.COV2.S vaccine versus placebo. Every receptor here comes from a person between 18 and 65 years old who received the Ad26.COV2.S COVID-19 vaccine or a placebo. Both conserved end residues are part of each CDR3. The order of the fields is clone size, V gene, J gene, D gene, CDR3 protein, CDR3 DNA. The D gene is left open where the match is weak. Expanded clones get a size class; other rows say once, few or many, or leave the size out.

once	TRBV4-2	TRBJ1-1	.	CASSQVDRNTEAFF	TGTGCCAGCAGCCAAGTCGACAGGAACACTGAAGCTTTCTTT
.	TRBV29-1	TRBJ1-2	.	CSVVRQEGGYTF	TGCAGCGTTGTCAGACAGGAGGGTGGCTACACCTTC
.	TRBV5-5	TRBJ2-7	.	CASNWGEGPLQYF	TGTGCCAGCAACTGGGGTGAAGGACCTTTGCAGTACTTC
.	TRBV6-2/TRBV6-3	TRBJ2-5	.	CASSYSPNLTPEGTAKTQYF	TGTGCCAGCAGTTACTCGCCGAATCTTACCCCGGAGGGTACAGCGAAGACCCAGTACTTC
.	TRBV6-5	TRBJ1-6	TRBD1	CASTGGQGYNSPLHF	TGTGCCAGCACCGGAGGACAGGGCTATAATTCACCCCTCCACTTT
.	TRBV20-1	TRBJ1-1	.	CSARSNTEAFF	TGCAGTGCGCGAAGCAACACTGAAGCTTTCTTT
.	TRBV11-2	TRBJ1-4	TRBD1	CASSLGTTGVDEKLFF	TGTGCCAGCAGCTTAGGGACCACAGGGGTTGATGAAAAACTGTTTTTT
few	TRBV5-4	TRBJ1-3	TRBD1	CASSRDRSSGNTIYF	TGTGCCAGCAGCAGGGACAGGAGCTCTGGAAACACCATATATTTT
.	TRBV29-1	TRBJ2-3	.	CSDRQRVFSGSTDTQYF	TGCAGCGACCGACAGCGAGTGTTTTCGGGAAGCACAGATACGCAGTATTTT
.	TRBV6-2/TRBV6-3	TRBJ1-2	.	CASSYMDGYTF	TGTGCCAGCAGTTACATGGATGGCTACACCTTC
.	TRBV6-5	TRBJ1-3	TRBD1	CASSHRQGGNTIYF	TGTGCCAGCAGTCACCGACAGGGGGGGAACACCATATATTTT
.	TRBV7-9	TRBJ2-6	TRBD1	CASSSPGQGSTSGANVLTF	TGTGCCAGCAGCTCGCCGGGACAGGGATCCACCTCTGGGGCCAACGTCCTGACTTTC
.	TRBV30	TRBJ1-2	.	CAWSVREGGYTF	TGTGCCTGGAGTGTAAGGGAGGGAGGCTACACCTTC
once	TRBV6-1	TRBJ2-1	.	CASSEAGTYNEQFF	TGTGCCAGCAGTGAAGCGGGCACATACAATGAGCAGTTCTTC
.	TRBV9	TRBJ1-1	TRBD1	CASSARTGKNTEAFF	TGTGCCAGCAGCGCTCGGACAGGAAAGAACACTGAAGCTTTCTTT
.	TRBV6-5	TRBJ2-5	.	CASSSPGGTQYF	TGTGCCAGCAGTTCCCCAGGTGGGACCCAGTACTTC
.	TRBV13	TRBJ1-6	.	CASSPRRSYNSPLHF	TGTGCCAGCAGCCCCCGACGCTCCTATAATTCACCCCTCCACTTT
once	TRBV5-1	TRBJ2-5	TRBD1	CASSLRGTGQYETQYF	TGCGCCAGCAGCTTGCGCGGGACAGGTCAATATGAGACCCAGTACTTC
.	TRBV9	TRBJ2-5	TRBD2	CASSTGLAGGYQETQYF	TGTGCCAGCAGCACCGGACTAGCGGGGGGGTACCAAGAGACCCAGTACTTC
.	TRBV7-2	TRBJ2-3	.	CASSSLAWQTDTQYF	TGTGCCAGCAGCTCCTTAGCGTGGCAGACAGATACGCAGTATTTT
.	TRBV7-3	TRBJ2-2	.	CASSLSVSTTGELFF	TGTGCCAGCAGCCTGTCGGTCAGTACCACCGGGGAGCTGTTTTTT
.	TRBV28	TRBJ1-5	.	CACKDRAQPQHF	TGTGCCTGCAAAGACAGAGCTCAGCCCCAGCATTTT